The 20 T cell receptor beta chains listed next were all sequenced from one sample in a study of blood T cells in healthy people across ages. The second PCR ran roughly 7 to 11 cycles with a sample-barcoded 5' primer and J-beta primers. TCRdb re-called the 5' RACE reads through MiXCR, storing one row per CDR3 protein. Of 500,000 to 700,000 distinct CDR3 sequences listed, about 30% are singletons. The sample taken for sequencing was blood. Receptors were obtained from a woman older than 75 in good health.

This clonotype was counted only a few times. The J gene is TRBJ1-2, the V gene TRBV6-5; D gene unclear. CDR3 size: 12 residues. CDR1 is MNHEY and CDR2 is SVGAGI in the germline V gene. V dropped 6 bases and J dropped 5 bases, with 10 bases sitting between them. CDR3 protein: CASRDVTYGYTF. DNA of the CDR3: TGTGCCAGCAGGGACGTAACATATGGCTACACCTTC.

V is TRBV7-2 and J is TRBJ1-6, with a possible D match to TRBD1 (6 bases). V shed 5 bases and J shed 10 bases, with 18 bases lying between them. CDR1 and CDR2 (germline): SGHTA, FQGNSA. The CDR3 is 15 amino acids. In nucleotides, the CDR3 is TGTGCCAGCAGCGTTAATCCACAGGGAGAGTCACCCCTCCACTTT. Encoded protein: CASSVNPQGESPLHF.

This clonotype was picked up a small number of times. The CDR3 sequence is CASSTSAVRLNTEAFF. CDR3 in DNA: TGTGCCAGCAGTACCTCGGCGGTCAGGCTGAACACTGAAGCTTTCTTT. The chain is built from TRBV28 and TRBJ1-1; no firm D call. The germline CDR1 and CDR2 sequences are MDHEN and SYDVKM. V shed 5 bases and J shed 0 bases, with 16 bases lying between them. The CDR3 length is 16 residues.

This clonotype was counted only a few times. Given a much more abundant clone one base away, this may be a read error. The chain is built from TRBV27 and TRBJ2-7; 7 bases are shared with TRBD1. Trimming cost V 7 bases and J 10 bases; bases outside gene matches: 7. The CDR3 sequence is 11 residues long. Per the germline V gene, CDR1 is MNHEY and CDR2 is SMNVEV (reference sequence). CDR3 sequence reads: CASNWTGPQYF. In DNA form, the CDR3 reads TGTGCCAGCAACTGGACAGGTCCCCAGTACTTC.

With regard to this clonotype: A much larger clone lies one base from this, so it may be a read error. The rearrangement uses TRBV20-1 and TRBJ2-5, with D unresolved. Germline lookup yields CDR1 DFQATT and CDR2 SNEGSKA (reference sequence). This CDR3 is built from 10 residues. Trimming left V 3 bases short and J 9 bases short, with 8 bases between. The CDR3 DNA reads TGCAGTGCTAGTTGGAGTTCCCAGTACTTC. This codes for CSASWSSQYF.

On this clonotype: The junction differs from germline at one of its ends, possibly a read error. The V call is TRBV30, the J call TRBJ2-5, with D possibly matching TRBD1 (5 bases). Germline CDR1 reads GTSNPN; CDR2 reads SVGIG (reference sequence). CDR3 size: 15 residues. The CDR3 DNA reads as TGTGCCTGGAGTTTGACAGTCGGGCCCCAAGAGACCCTGTTCTTC. Its protein is CAWSLTVGPQETLFF.

As concerns this clonotype: Being one base from a much bigger clone, this may be a read error. V and J are TRBV20-1 and TRBJ2-5; 8 bases line up with TRBD2. V lost 6 bases and J lost 3; bases outside the gene matches: 12. The CDR3 is made up of 15 amino acids. Germline V gene lookup returns CDR1 DFQATT and CDR2 SNEGSKA (reference sequence). In DNA, the CDR3 is TGCAGTGCCTTGGGACTAGTGGGGGCAAAAGAGACCCAGTACTTC. Its protein product is CSALGLVGAKETQYF.

As regards this clonotype: A single base separates this from a much larger clone, so it may be a read error. V usage is TRBV9 and J usage is TRBJ1-4; the D is unclear. V was cut by 4 bases and J by 6 bases, with 16 bases left in between. There are 15 residues in the CDR3. Per germline, CDR1 SGDLS and CDR2 YYNGEE. The DNA of the CDR3 is TGTGCCAGCAGCCGAGGACGGGCCGCTGATGAAAAACTGTTTTTT. Amino acid sequence: CASSRGRAADEKLFF.

V usage is TRBV6-2 or TRBV6-3 and J usage is TRBJ1-5; a possible D gene is TRBD1 (5 bases). V lost 6 bases and J 1 base, leaving 16 bases between the germline ends. Germline CDR1 reads MNHEY; CDR2 reads SVGEGT. This CDR3 is built from 16 residues. As DNA, the CDR3 is TGTGCCAGCAGACCATTTGGGGCGCAGAGCAATCAGCCCCAGCATTTT. Translating it yields CASRPFGAQSNQPQHF.

At least ten counts were recorded for this clonotype. This sequence joins TRBV30 and TRBJ1-1; D gene unclear. Per the germline V gene, CDR1 is GTSNPN and CDR2 is SVGIG (reference sequence). The V end was cut by 0 bases, the J end by 0 bases, with 5 bases between. This CDR3 spans 13 amino acids. CDR3 coding DNA: TGTGCCTGGAGTGTCGGGGTGAACACTGAAGCTTTCTTT. Protein sequence: CAWSVGVNTEAFF.

Of note for this clonotype: A read error may be the cause here, since a much bigger clone is one base away. The rearrangement joins TRBV7-7 to TRBJ2-7; a weak D match, TRBD1 (9 bases). CDR3 length: 14 residues. The ends were cut back, 5 bases at V and 8 bases at J, with 19 bases in the middle. Germline V gives CDR1 SSHAT, CDR2 FNYEAQ (reference sequence). CDR3 sequence reads: CASSPGGTGSKQYF. The DNA for the CDR3 is TGTGCCAGCAGCCCGGGAGGGACAGGGTCCAAGCAGTACTTC.

Turning to this clonotype: This may be a read error: a much more frequent sequence differs by one nucleotide. J is TRBJ2-3 and V is TRBV5-6, with a tentative D call TRBD2 (5 bases). The germline CDR1 and CDR2 sequences are SGHDT and YYEEEE. The CDR3 spans 13 residues. Trimming left V 2 bases short and J 6 bases short, with 10 bases between. The CDR3 reads CASSFEGRDTQYF. CDR3 DNA sequence: TGTGCCAGCAGCTTCGAGGGTAGGGATACGCAGTATTTT.

In its sample, this clonotype was seen many times. The chain combines TRBV25-1 with TRBJ2-7; D could derive from TRBD1 or TRBD2 (5 bases each). The germline V gene has CDR1 MGHDK and CDR2 SYGVNS. The CDR3 spans 14 residues. Deletions cut 2 bases from V and 3 bases from J, with 11 bases between. The CDR3 coding sequence is TGTGCCAGCAGTGAAATAGGGACGGACTACGAGCAGTACTTC. This sequence encodes CASSEIGTDYEQYF.

This clonotype was picked up many times. The chain links TRBV11-3 to TRBJ1-2; D remains unclear. The germline V and J ends were trimmed by 0 bases and 0 bases, with 8 bases remaining between them. Germline CDR1 and CDR2: SGHNT and YENEEA. The CDR3 length is 15 residues. Here the CDR3 DNA reads TGTGCCAGCAGCTTAGATCTCAGGTCTAACTATGGCTACACCTTC. Residues: CASSLDLRSNYGYTF.

Ten or more counts support this clonotype. The rearrangement links TRBV28 to TRBJ2-5, with 8 positions matching TRBD2. The CDR3 sequence is 15 residues long. V dropped 6 bases and J dropped 5; count of bases not matched to a gene: 11. CDR1 MDHEN and CDR2 SYDVKM come from the germline V gene. The CDR3 nucleotides read TGTGCCAGCAGCCTCGGCCAGCGGGGGAGGGAGACCCAGTACTTC. Translating gives CASSLGQRGRETQYF.

In this sample, this clonotype turned up a few times. V usage is TRBV7-7 and J usage is TRBJ2-2; no clear D gene. Germline CDR1 SSHAT, CDR2 FNYEAQ (reference sequence). The CDR3 has 13 residues. The V end was cut by 2 bases, the J end by 8 bases, with 9 bases between. The CDR3 protein is CASSLKLRGELFF. CDR3 bases: TGTGCCAGCAGCTTAAAACTGCGGGGGGAGCTGTTTTTT.

This clonotype showed up just a few times. V and J are TRBV19 and TRBJ2-2; 8 nucleotides match TRBD1. V was clipped by 7 bases and J by 1 base; unmatched bases: 8. Germline V CDR1 and CDR2: LNHDA, SQIVND (reference sequence). This CDR3 has 16 residues. CDR3 DNA sequence: TGTGCCAGTAATCTCCGGGACAGGAGGAACACCGGGGAGCTGTTTTTT. This encodes CASNLRDRRNTGELFF.

As for this clonotype: A much larger clone differs by one base, so this may be a read error. J is TRBJ2-5 and V is TRBV5-4; D call uncertain. CDR1 and CDR2 (germline): SGHNT, YYREEE (reference sequence). V was shortened by 3 bases and J by 11 bases, with 20 bases between the two germline ends. The CDR3 spans 14 residues. In nucleotides, the CDR3 is TGTGCCAGCAGCTCCACCGAGACCTACTACGTGCAGTACTTC. This codes for CASSSTETYYVQYF. Using reference TRBV5-4 and TRBJ2-5 for the parts outside the CDR3, the full variable domain is ETGVTQSPTHLIKTRGQQVTLRCSSQSGHNTVSWYQQALGQGPQFIFQYYREEENGRGNFPPRFSGLQFPNYSSELNVNALELDDSALYLCASSSTETYYVQYFGPGTRLLVL.

This clonotype appeared many times. V and J are TRBV7-9 and TRBJ2-7; 7 nucleotides agree with TRBD2. CDR1 SEHNR and CDR2 FQNEAQ come from the germline V gene (reference sequence). Trimming cost V 2 bases and J 5 bases; bases outside gene matches: 3. This CDR3 spans 13 amino acids. The CDR3 here is CASSLSGAHEQYF. CDR3 DNA: TGTGCCAGCAGCTTAAGCGGGGCCCACGAGCAGTACTTC.

V is TRBV5-1 and J is TRBJ1-1; no clear D gene. Germline-derived CDR1 and CDR2 are SGHRS and YFSETQ. The CDR3 is made up of 14 amino acids. Trimming removed 0 bases from V and 2 bases from J, with 8 bases in between. In nucleotides, the CDR3 is TGCGCCAGCAGCTTGGTACTAGCCAACACTGAAGCTTTCTTT. It codes for CASSLVLANTEAFF.